This TCR beta chain is from a study of blood T cell repertoires in COVID-19. CDR3 size: 15 residues. From germline, CDR1 is KGHDR and CDR2 SFDVKD. With V trimmed by 6 bases and J by 2 bases, 6 bases remained unmatched. TCRdb's table, derived via immunoSEQ multiplex PCR, lists solely in-frame clones and lacks some. The table includes 110,000 or so clones, roughly nine tenths detected once. The rearrangement uses TRBV24-1 and TRBJ1-5; 7 bases align to TRBD1. The receptor was derived from a man in his sixties or seventies who had recovered from COVID-19. Sequenced sample: peripheral blood. CDR3 nucleotide sequence: TGTGCCACCAGTAAGGGCGGACAGGGCAATCAGCCCCAGCATTTT. It translates to CATSKGGQGNQPQHF.